The source of this T cell receptor beta chain is a study of blood T cell repertoires in COVID-19. Study-wide background: Some COVID-19 samples were acute and others convalescent; all came from the United States, Italy and Spain. From T cells, B-cell-depleted T cells, or PBMCs came the material, which was cDNA or gDNA.

CDR1 and CDR2 from the germline V gene are MGHDK and SYGVNS. The trim removed 3 bases at V and 6 bases at J, leaving 8 bases unmatched. The CDR3 loop spans 16 amino acids. Authors' analysis steps: How many nucleated cells were present was estimated from reference gene primer amplification. Assay used: immunoSEQ multiplex PCR; TCRdb lists only in-frame clones, some missing. V, J and clone size are those of that table, while D and trimming were read from the DNA. The sample has tens of thousands of clones; around 91% are singletons. The TCR comes from a human donor in a cohort sampled during active COVID-19. Specimen: peripheral blood. This sequence joins TRBV25-1 and TRBJ1-6, with 7 bases fitting TRBD1. CDR3 protein: CASSEVRQGANSPLHF. CDR3 DNA sequence: TGTGCCAGCAGTGAGGTCAGACAGGGCGCTAATTCACCCCTCCACTTT.